This record covers a single T cell receptor beta chain. Antigen unknown. This record comes from a study of T cell responses to AZD1222 COVID-19 vaccine. Study-wide results and limits: Mostly white British, mostly female donors; authors suggested clonal diversity may be underestimated.

Data came from immunoSEQ multiplex PCR; TCRdb stores just in-frame clones and leaves some out. The table lists around 140,000 clones, around 93% of them singletons. Sequenced here: peripheral blood, sampled on day 0 of AZD1222 vaccination. The receptor was isolated from an adult in good health.

CDR3 bases: TGTGCCAGCAGCGTAGGGAGGTCTGGCTACACCTTC. It codes for CASSVGRSGYTF. This rearrangement joins TRBV9 to TRBJ1-2; D is unresolved. V was cut by 0 bases and J by 7 bases, with 7 bases left in between. Germline V gives CDR1 SGDLS, CDR2 YYNGEE. The CDR3 loop spans 12 amino acids. Combining the CDR3 with reference TRBV9 and TRBJ1-2 gives the whole variable domain DSGVTQTPKHLITATGQRVTLRCSPRSGDLSVYWYQQSLDQGLQFLIQYYNGEERAKGNILERFSAQQFPDLHSELNLSSLELGDSALYFCASSVGRSGYTFGSGTRLTVV.